The 7 T cell receptor beta chains in this list originate from one sample, sequenced in a study of cytomegalovirus exposure and HLA in healthy donors. The PCR had 60 Vbeta and 13 Jbeta primers. Data came from immunoSEQ multiplex PCR; TCRdb stores just in-frame clones and leaves some out. The sample holds about 180,000 clones; just under 80% are singletons and the top ten take 2.5% to 3.5%. The sequencing sample was made of PBMCs. These receptors all come from a woman aged 50 to 65 in good health and CMV-seropositive.

As to this clone: The same CDR3 is also encoded by other DNA sequences in this sample. The V call is TRBV7-2, the J call TRBJ1-2; the match to TRBD1 covers 9 bases. J gave up 4 bases and V 3 bases, and 3 bases lay outside the gene matches. Germline CDR1 reads SGHTA; CDR2 reads FQGNSA. CDR3 length: 14 amino acids. CDR3 residues: CASSLDRGGYGYTF. CDR3 bases: TGTGCCAGCAGCTTGGACAGGGGTGGCTATGGCTACACCTTC.

The V and J genes are TRBV11-2 and TRBJ1-1; D is ambiguous. The V and J ends lost 1 base and 5 bases respectively, with 11 bases between them. Germline V gene sequence: CDR1 SGHAT, CDR2 FQNNGV. The CDR3 runs 14 residues. The CDR3, as DNA: TGTGCCAGCAGCTTAGCTCGGAGAGGGACTGAAGCTTTCTTT. It translates to CASSLARRGTEAFF.

This sequence joins TRBV14 and TRBJ1-2, with D perhaps matching TRBD1 (5 bases). Per germline, CDR1 SGHDN and CDR2 FVKESK. This CDR3 has 14 residues. V lost 4 bases, J lost 5 bases, and 14 bases lay in between. CDR3 nucleotides: TGTGCCAGCAGCCCGACGGGGGGTCGGTATGGCTACACCTTC. Protein product: CASSPTGGRYGYTF. Using reference TRBV14 and TRBJ1-2 for the parts outside the CDR3, the full variable domain is EAGVTQFPSHSVIEKGQTVTLRCDPISGHDNLYWYRRVMGKEIKFLLHFVKESKQDESGMPNNRFLAERTGGTYSTLKVQPAELEDSGVYFCASSPTGGRYGYTFGSGTRLTVV.

The chain couples TRBV7-9 to TRBJ2-6; TRBD1 aligns across 9 bases. V trimming: 6 bases; J trimming: 2 bases; junction bases outside the gene matches: 5. In germline, CDR1 is SEHNR, CDR2 FQNEAQ (reference sequence). This CDR3 spans 16 amino acids. CDR3 in DNA: TGTGCCAGCAGATCCGGGACAGGGACTGGGGCCAACGTCCTGACTTTC. This codes for CASRSGTGTGANVLTF.

This clone has more than one count but fewer than ten. The chain links TRBV6-5 to TRBJ1-2; the D gene is possibly TRBD1 (5 bases). The ends were cut back, 6 bases at V and 5 bases at J, with 13 bases in the middle. Germline V gene sequence: CDR1 MNHEY, CDR2 SVGAGI. There are 13 residues in the CDR3. This CDR3 is CASRRSRAYGYTF. Here the CDR3 DNA reads TGTGCCAGCAGGCGGAGCAGGGCATATGGCTACACCTTC.

This clone was seen only a few times. Compared with germline, one end of the junction differs, possibly owing to a read error. The chain is built from TRBV27 and TRBJ2-6, with a tentative D call TRBD1 (5 bases). The CDR3 length is 14 residues. Germline V lookup: CDR1 MNHEY, CDR2 SMNVEV (reference sequence). The CDR3 coding sequence is TGTGCCAGCAGTCAAAGCTCTGGGGCCAACGGCCTGACTTTC. This sequence encodes CASSQSSGANGLTF.

This clone has more than one count but fewer than ten. One junction end does not reproduce the germline sequence, and a read error may be involved. This sequence joins TRBV5-6 and TRBJ1-2, with 9 nucleotides matching TRBD1. This CDR3 has 13 residues. Germline-derived CDR1 and CDR2 are SGHDT and YYEEEE. The CDR3 is CASSFGDRECLAF. The CDR3 region has the DNA TGTGCCAGCAGCTTCGGGGACAGGGAGTGCTTAGCCTTC.